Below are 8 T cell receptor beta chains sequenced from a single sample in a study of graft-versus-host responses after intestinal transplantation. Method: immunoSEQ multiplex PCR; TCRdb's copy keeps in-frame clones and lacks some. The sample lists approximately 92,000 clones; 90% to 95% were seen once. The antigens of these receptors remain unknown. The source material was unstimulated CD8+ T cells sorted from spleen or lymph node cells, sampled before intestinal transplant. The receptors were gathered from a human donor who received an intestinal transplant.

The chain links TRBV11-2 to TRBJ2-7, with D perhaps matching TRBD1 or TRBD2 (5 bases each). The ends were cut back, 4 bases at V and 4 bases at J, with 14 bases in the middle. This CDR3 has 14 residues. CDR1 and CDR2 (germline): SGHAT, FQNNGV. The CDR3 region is CASSSGTEVYEQYF. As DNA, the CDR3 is TGTGCCAGCAGCTCTGGGACCGAAGTATACGAGCAGTACTTC.

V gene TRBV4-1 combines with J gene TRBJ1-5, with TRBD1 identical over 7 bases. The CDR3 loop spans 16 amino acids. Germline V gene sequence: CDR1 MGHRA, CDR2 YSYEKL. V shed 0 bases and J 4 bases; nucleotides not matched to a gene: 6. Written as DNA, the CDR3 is TGCGCCAGCAGCCAAGACAGGGGGGAACTGAATCAGCCCCAGCATTTT. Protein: CASSQDRGELNQPQHF.

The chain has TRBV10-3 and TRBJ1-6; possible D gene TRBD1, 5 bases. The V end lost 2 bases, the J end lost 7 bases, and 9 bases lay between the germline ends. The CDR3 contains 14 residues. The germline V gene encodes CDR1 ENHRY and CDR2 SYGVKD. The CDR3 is CAISERSGNSPLHF. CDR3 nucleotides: TGTGCCATCAGTGAGAGGTCAGGGAATTCACCCCTCCACTTT.

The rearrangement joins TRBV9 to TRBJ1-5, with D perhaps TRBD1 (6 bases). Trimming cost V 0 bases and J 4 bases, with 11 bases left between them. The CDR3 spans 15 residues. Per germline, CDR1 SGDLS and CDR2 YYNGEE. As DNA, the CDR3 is TGTGCCAGCAGCGTAGAGGGGGACGTAAATCAGCCCCAGCATTTT. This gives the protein CASSVEGDVNQPQHF.

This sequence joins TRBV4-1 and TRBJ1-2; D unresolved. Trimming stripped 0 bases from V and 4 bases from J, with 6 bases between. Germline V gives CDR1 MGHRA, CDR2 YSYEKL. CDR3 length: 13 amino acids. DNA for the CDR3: TGCGCCAGCAGCCAAGAGGCAGTCTATGGCTACACCTTC. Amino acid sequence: CASSQEAVYGYTF.

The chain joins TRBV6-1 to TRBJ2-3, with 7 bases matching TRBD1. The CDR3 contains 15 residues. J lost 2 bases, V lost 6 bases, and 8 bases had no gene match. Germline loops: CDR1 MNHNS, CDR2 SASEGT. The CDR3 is CASSPEGAPTDTQYF. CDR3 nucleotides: TGTGCCAGCAGCCCTGAGGGGGCGCCCACAGATACGCAGTATTTT.

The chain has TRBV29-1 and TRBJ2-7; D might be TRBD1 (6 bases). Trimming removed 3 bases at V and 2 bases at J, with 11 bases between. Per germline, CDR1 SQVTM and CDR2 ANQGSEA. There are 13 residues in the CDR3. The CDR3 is CSVDGGRAYEQYF. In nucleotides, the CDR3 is TGCAGCGTTGATGGGGGCCGAGCCTACGAGCAGTACTTC.

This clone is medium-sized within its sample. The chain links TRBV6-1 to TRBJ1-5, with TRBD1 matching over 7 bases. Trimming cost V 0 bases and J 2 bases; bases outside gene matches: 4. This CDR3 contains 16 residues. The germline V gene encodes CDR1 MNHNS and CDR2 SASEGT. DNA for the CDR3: TGTGCCAGCAGTGAAGCAGACGGACAGGGCAATCAGCCCCAGCATTTT. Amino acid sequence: CASSEADGQGNQPQHF.